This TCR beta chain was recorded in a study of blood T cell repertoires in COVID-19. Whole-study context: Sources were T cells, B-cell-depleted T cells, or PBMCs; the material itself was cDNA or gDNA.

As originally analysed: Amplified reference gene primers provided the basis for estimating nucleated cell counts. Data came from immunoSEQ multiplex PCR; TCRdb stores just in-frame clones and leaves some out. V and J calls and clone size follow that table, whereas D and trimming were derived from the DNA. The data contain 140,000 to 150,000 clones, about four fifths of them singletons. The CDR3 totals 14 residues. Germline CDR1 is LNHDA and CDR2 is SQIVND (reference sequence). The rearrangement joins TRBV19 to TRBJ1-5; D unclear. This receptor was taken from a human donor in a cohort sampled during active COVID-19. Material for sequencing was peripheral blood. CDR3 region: CALGGSGGNQPQHF. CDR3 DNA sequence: TGTGCTCTAGGAGGCAGTGGGGGCAATCAGCCCCAGCATTTT.